Only a few counts were recorded for the clone carrying this T cell receptor beta chain. The sample comes from a study of blood T cell repertoires in COVID-19. Study at large: The United States, Italy and Spain were the sources of the acute and convalescent COVID-19 samples. In each case, the material was cDNA or gDNA derived from T cells, B-cell-depleted T cells, or PBMCs.

Germline CDR1 reads LGHNA; CDR2 reads YNFKEQ. CDR3 length: 17 amino acids. After removal of 1 base from V and 3 bases from J, the junction contained 7 bases not matched to a gene. Study processing details: Amplified reference gene primers provided the basis for estimating nucleated cell counts. Repertoires were generated with immunoSEQ multiplex PCR, while TCRdb's copy carries only in-frame clones and drops some. V, J and clone size are taken as reported in that table, and D and trimming were inferred from the DNA itself. The table has over 200,000 clones, roughly 89% seen once; the top ten hold around 2.2%.

The source is a young man who had recovered from COVID-19. The sample consisted of peripheral blood. The rearrangement uses TRBV4-2 and TRBJ2-5; 11 nucleotides align to TRBD2. The CDR3 DNA follows: TGTGCCAGCAGCCAAGGGCTAGCGGGGGGTTCAGAAGAGACCCAGTACTTC. Amino acids: CASSQGLAGGSEETQYF.